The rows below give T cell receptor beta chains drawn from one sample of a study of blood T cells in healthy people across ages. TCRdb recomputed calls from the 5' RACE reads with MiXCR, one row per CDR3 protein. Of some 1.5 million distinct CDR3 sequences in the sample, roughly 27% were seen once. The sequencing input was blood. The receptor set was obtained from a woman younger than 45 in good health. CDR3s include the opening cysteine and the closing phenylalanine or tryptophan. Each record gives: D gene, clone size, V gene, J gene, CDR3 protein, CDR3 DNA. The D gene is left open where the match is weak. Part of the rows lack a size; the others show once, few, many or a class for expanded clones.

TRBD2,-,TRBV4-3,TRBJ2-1,CASSQDGLAGGEFF,TGCGCCAGCAGCCAAGATGGCCTAGCGGGGGGGGAGTTCTTC
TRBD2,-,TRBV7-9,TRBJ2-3,CASSSWTSTTDTQYF,TGTGCCAGCAGCTCATGGACTAGTACCACAGATACGCAGTATTTT
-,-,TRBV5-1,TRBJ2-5,CASTVKKWTQYF,TGCGCCAGCACCGTTAAAAAGTGGACCCAGTACTTC
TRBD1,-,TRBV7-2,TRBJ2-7,CASSSGTGPKSSYEQYF,TGTGCCAGCAGCTCCGGGACAGGGCCCAAATCTTCCTACGAGCAGTACTTC
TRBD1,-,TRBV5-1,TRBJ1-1,CASSLGGTAGTEAFF,TGCGCCAGCAGCTTGGGAGGGACAGCGGGCACTGAAGCTTTCTTT
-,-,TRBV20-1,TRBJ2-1,CSARDRIGNREQFF,TGCAGTGCTAGAGATCGGATAGGGAATCGTGAGCAGTTCTTC
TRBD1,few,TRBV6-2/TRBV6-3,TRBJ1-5,CASSYSVSGGAVGQPQHF,TGTGCCAGCAGTTACTCAGTGTCAGGGGGCGCGGTCGGTCAGCCCCAGCATTTT
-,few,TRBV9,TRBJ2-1,CASSVEGGGGLPTMRQFF,TGTGCCAGCAGCGTAGAGGGTGGAGGGGGCCTACCTACAATGAGGCAGTTCTTC
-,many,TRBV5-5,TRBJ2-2,CASSFGWPTGELFF,TGTGCCAGCAGCTTCGGCTGGCCTACCGGGGAGCTGTTTTTT
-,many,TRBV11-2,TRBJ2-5,CASSLFLRQGLQETQYF,TGTGCCAGCAGCTTATTTTTAAGACAGGGACTTCAAGAGACCCAGTACTTC
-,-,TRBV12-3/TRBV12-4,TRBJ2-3,CASTNGPSTDTQYF,TGTGCCAGCACAAACGGCCCTAGCACAGATACGCAGTATTTT
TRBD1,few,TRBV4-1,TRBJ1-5,CASSQARQGRGGNQPQHF,TGCGCCAGCAGCCAGGCTAGACAGGGGCGAGGGGGCAATCAGCCCCAGCATTTT
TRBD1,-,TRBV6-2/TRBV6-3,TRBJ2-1,CASSSTGTGVKNEQFF,TGTGCCAGCAGTTCCACCGGGACAGGGGTTAAAAATGAGCAGTTCTTC
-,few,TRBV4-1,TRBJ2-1,CASSQTAGQGYDNEQFF,TGCGCCAGCAGCCAAACGGCGGGGCAGGGGTACGACAATGAGCAGTTCTTC
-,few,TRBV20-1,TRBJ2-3,CSAPKGRELRTDTQYF,TGCAGTGCCCCCAAAGGCCGGGAACTACGCACAGATACGCAGTATTTT
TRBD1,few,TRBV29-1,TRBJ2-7,CSVLGQGSYEQYF,TGCAGCGTCCTGGGACAGGGTTCCTACGAGCAGTACTTC
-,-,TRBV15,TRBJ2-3,CATSRDQGFSDTQYF,TGTGCCACCAGCAGAGATCAGGGTTTCTCGGATACGCAGTATTTT
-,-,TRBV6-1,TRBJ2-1,CASSEGLTRRGPNEQFF,TGTGCCAGCAGTGAAGGCCTTACTAGGAGGGGGCCCAATGAGCAGTTCTTC
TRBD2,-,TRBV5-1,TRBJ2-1,CASSTTSGIKEQFF,TGCGCCAGCAGTACTACTAGCGGGATAAAAGAGCAGTTCTTC
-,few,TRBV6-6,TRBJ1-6,CASSYSRGTRDSPLHF,TGTGCCAGCAGTTACTCGCGGGGAACGAGAGATTCACCCCTCCACTTT
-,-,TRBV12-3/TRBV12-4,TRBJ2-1,CASSPIMTDTYEQFF,TGTGCCAGCAGTCCAATTATGACAGACACCTACGAGCAGTTCTTC
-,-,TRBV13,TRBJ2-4,CASSPTGTKLIAKNIQYF,TGTGCCAGCAGCCCGACCGGGACAAAGCTAATAGCCAAAAACATTCAGTACTTC
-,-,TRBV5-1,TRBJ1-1,CASSTQGRMVTEAFF,TGCGCCAGCAGCACGCAAGGGCGTATGGTCACTGAAGCTTTCTTT
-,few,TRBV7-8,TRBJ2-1,CASSLATPGEQFF,TGTGCCAGCAGCTTAGCGACGCCGGGGGAGCAGTTCTTC
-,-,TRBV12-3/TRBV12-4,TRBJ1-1,CASSPGPRAWQTEAFF,TGTGCCAGCAGTCCCGGGCCCCGGGCATGGCAGACTGAAGCTTTCTTT
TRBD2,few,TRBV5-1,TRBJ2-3,CASGLAGEYTQYF,TGCGCCAGTGGACTAGCGGGGGAGTATACGCAGTATTTT
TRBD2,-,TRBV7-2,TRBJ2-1,CASSSSGNGEQFF,TGTGCCAGCAGCTCGAGCGGGAACGGTGAGCAGTTCTTC
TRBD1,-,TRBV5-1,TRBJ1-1,CASTTTGTGNTEAFF,TGCGCCAGCACCACCACCGGGACAGGGAACACTGAAGCTTTCTTT
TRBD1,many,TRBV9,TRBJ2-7,CASSVGGTGKYEQYF,TGTGCCAGCAGCGTAGGCGGGACAGGAAAATACGAGCAGTACTTC
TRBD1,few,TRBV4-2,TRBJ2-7,CASSHADRGRGEQYF,TGTGCCAGCAGCCACGCTGACAGGGGACGGGGAGAGCAGTACTTC
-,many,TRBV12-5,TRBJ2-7,CASGFGSYEQYF,TGTGCTAGTGGTTTCGGGTCCTACGAGCAGTACTTC
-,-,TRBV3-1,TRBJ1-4,CASSQLSGLDEKLFF,TGTGCCAGCAGCCAACTCTCAGGGCTCGATGAAAAACTGTTTTTT
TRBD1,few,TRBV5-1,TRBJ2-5,CASSPGTGREETQYF,TGCGCCAGCAGCCCCGGGACAGGGCGAGAAGAGACCCAGTACTTC
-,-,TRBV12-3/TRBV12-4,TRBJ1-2,CATRGGATNYGYTF,TGTGCCACCAGAGGGGGGGCAACTAACTATGGCTACACCTTC
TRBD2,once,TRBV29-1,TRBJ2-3,CSVVAGGTTDTQYF,TGCAGCGTTGTAGCGGGGGGGACCACAGATACGCAGTATTTT
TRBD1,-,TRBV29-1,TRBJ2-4,CSVWDRGQAKNIQYF,TGCAGCGTTTGGGACAGGGGGCAAGCCAAAAACATTCAGTACTTC
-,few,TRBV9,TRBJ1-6,CASSVEGNGSPLHF,TGTGCCAGCAGCGTCGAGGGAAATGGCTCACCCCTCCACTTT
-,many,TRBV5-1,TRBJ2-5,CASSLGRTHIETQYF,TGCGCCAGCAGCTTAGGAAGGACCCACATCGAGACCCAGTACTTC
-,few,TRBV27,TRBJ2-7,CASSLSGRGNHEQYF,TGTGCCAGCAGTTTATCGGGCAGGGGTAACCACGAGCAGTACTTC
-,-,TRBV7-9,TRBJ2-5,CASSGDEVGLQETQYF,TGTGCCAGCAGCGGAGACGAGGTGGGACTCCAAGAGACCCAGTACTTC
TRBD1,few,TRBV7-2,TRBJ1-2,CASSLHSPEQGPYGYTF,TGTGCCAGCAGCTTACATTCCCCCGAACAGGGGCCCTATGGCTACACCTTC
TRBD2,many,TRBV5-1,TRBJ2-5,CASSLGSLAVQETQYF,TGCGCCAGCAGCTTGGGAAGTCTAGCGGTCCAAGAGACCCAGTACTTC
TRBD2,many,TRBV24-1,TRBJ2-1,CATRISGGPDNEQFF,TGTGCCACCAGGATTAGCGGGGGGCCCGACAATGAGCAGTTCTTC
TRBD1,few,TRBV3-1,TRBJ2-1,CASSHATGTGRSYNEQFF,TGTGCCAGCAGCCACGCTACAGGGACAGGCCGCTCCTACAATGAGCAGTTCTTC
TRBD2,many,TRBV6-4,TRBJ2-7,CASTRRERYEQYF,TGTGCCAGCACCCGGCGGGAGAGGTACGAGCAGTACTTC
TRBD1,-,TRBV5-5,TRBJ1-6,CASSYPDRVNNSPLHF,TGTGCCAGCAGCTATCCAGACAGGGTAAATAATTCACCCCTCCACTTT
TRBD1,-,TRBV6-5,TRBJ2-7,CASSKGQRYEQYF,TGTGCCAGCAGTAAGGGACAGAGATACGAGCAGTACTTC
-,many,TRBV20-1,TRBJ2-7,CSANVAVSYEQYF,TGCAGTGCTAATGTAGCGGTGTCCTACGAGCAGTACTTC
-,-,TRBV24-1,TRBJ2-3,CATSEGSLDTQYF,TGTGCCACCAGTGAAGGAAGCCTAGATACGCAGTATTTT
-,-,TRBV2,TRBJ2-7,CASRKEGQASYEQYF,TGTGCCAGCAGGAAGGAGGGCCAGGCGTCCTACGAGCAGTACTTC
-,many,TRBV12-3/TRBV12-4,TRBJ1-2,CASSGGGGAPGYGYTF,TGTGCCAGCAGCGGGGGTGGCGGGGCCCCTGGGTATGGCTACACCTTC
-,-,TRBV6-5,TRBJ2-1,CASSRVRYNEQFF,TGTGCCAGCAGCAGGGTGCGCTACAATGAGCAGTTCTTC
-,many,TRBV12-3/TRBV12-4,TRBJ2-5,CASSLRGREETQYF,TGTGCCAGCAGCTTAAGGGGCAGGGAAGAGACCCAGTACTTC
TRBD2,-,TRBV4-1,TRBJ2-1,CASSRSRTSGPYNEQFF,TGCGCCAGCAGCCGCTCAAGGACTAGCGGCCCCTACAATGAGCAGTTCTTC
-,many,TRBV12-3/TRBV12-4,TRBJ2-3,CASSTSIQGTQYF,TGTGCCAGCAGTACCAGCATCCAGGGGACGCAGTATTTT
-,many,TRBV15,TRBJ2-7,CATSRVTVYEQYF,TGTGCCACCAGCAGAGTCACAGTCTACGAGCAGTACTTC
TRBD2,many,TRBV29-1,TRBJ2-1,CSGSSGGYNEQFF,TGCAGCGGGTCTAGCGGGGGTTACAATGAGCAGTTCTTC
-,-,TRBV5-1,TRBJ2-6,CASSWYDRTFSGANVLTF,TGCGCCAGCAGCTGGTACGACAGGACCTTCTCTGGGGCCAACGTCCTGACTTTC
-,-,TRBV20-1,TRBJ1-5,CRGGFDNSNQPQHF,TGCAGAGGGGGTTTCGACAATAGCAATCAGCCCCAGCATTTT
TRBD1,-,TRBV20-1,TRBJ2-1,CSATTLTGNPYNEQFF,TGCAGTGCTACCACCTTGACAGGGAACCCCTACAATGAGCAGTTCTTC